The T cell receptor beta chain under discussion was sequenced for a study of OX40 agonist ivuxolimab in advanced cancers. Study background: The patients' treatment was ivuxolimab, an agonistic anti-OX40 (CD134) antibody. A male proportion of approximately 83% was recorded, with mean age roughly 62 years and range roughly 23 to 79. Study results and caveats: Compared with CD4+, CD8+ T cells on average had more expanded clones.

This clone has only a few counts. Its matching antigen is unknown. Germline CDR1 MDHEN, CDR2 SYDVKM. V lost 7 bases, J lost 9 bases, and 14 bases lay in between. The CDR3 consists of 12 residues. Libraries were prepared by immunoSEQ multiplex PCR; TCRdb keeps only in-frame clonotypes and omits some of them. The table has 15,000 to 20,000 clones, approximately 92% seen once. This clonotype was obtained from an adult with an advanced solid tumor such as melanoma, head and neck, liver or kidney cancer. The V and J genes are TRBV28 and TRBJ2-3; maybe TRBD2 (6 bases). Specimen: CD4+ or CD8+ T cells sorted from blood, collected in a trial of the OX40 agonist ivuxolimab. This CDR3 is CASTPPRGTQYF. The CDR3 DNA is TGTGCCAGCACCCCGCCACGGGGGACGCAGTATTTT.